The entry that follows covers one T cell receptor (beta chain) sequence. These data come from a study of blood T cell repertoires in COVID-19. Study summary: Sample material is recorded as cDNA or gDNA derived from T cells, B-cell-depleted T cells, or PBMCs.

Data came from immunoSEQ multiplex PCR; TCRdb stores just in-frame clones and leaves some out. This repertoire shows hundreds of thousands of clones, more than 85% found once; its top ten account for roughly 0.7%. Per germline, CDR1 SGHRS and CDR2 YFSETQ. The ends lost 2 bases at V and 3 bases at J; junction bases unmatched: 10. The CDR3 extends over 17 amino acids. The chain has TRBV5-1 and TRBJ2-2; 7 bases are a match to TRBD1. Material: peripheral blood. This receptor was obtained from a man aged 40-55 years with acute or convalescent COVID-19. The CDR3 is CASSFPQGQVYTGELFF. CDR3 DNA sequence: TGCGCCAGCAGCTTCCCTCAAGGACAGGTTTACACCGGGGAGCTGTTTTTT.